What follows are 25 T cell receptor beta chains derived from one specimen sequenced in a study of identical twins. MiXCR was run by TCRdb on the 5' RACE reads, yielding one entry per CDR3 protein. The sample contains 500,000 to 550,000 distinct CDR3 sequences, 20% to 25% of which appear only once. This sample was also put to use in a study of yellow fever vaccine responses in identical twins.

Material for sequencing was CD4+ T cells sorted from blood. These receptor sequences come from a woman aged 18-30 years in good health.

V usage is TRBV19 and J usage is TRBJ1-2; 9 positions agree with TRBD1. Germline CDR1 is LNHDA and CDR2 is SQIVND (reference sequence). The J segment lost 3 bases and the V segment lost 4 bases, leaving 9 bases of the junction unmatched. The CDR3 is 16 amino acids. CDR3 amino acids: CASSRSGGQGYYGYTF. The CDR3 DNA reads as TGTGCCAGTAGTAGGTCTGGAGGACAGGGGTACTATGGCTACACCTTC.

The gene calls are TRBV4-2 and TRBJ1-6, with 10 nucleotides matching TRBD1. V lost 0 bases to trimming and J lost 17 bases; unmatched junction nucleotides: 10. The CDR3 is 15 amino acids. The germline CDR1 and CDR2 sequences are LGHNA and YNFKEQ. The CDR3 nucleotides are TGTGCCAGCAGCCAAGAGGAGGGACAGGGGAGGTTGGTCCACTTT. This gives the protein CASSQEEGQGRLVHF.

The table lists this clonotype with a few counts. This chain uses TRBV5-1 with TRBJ1-1; 9 bases are a match to TRBD1. Germline trimming cut 1 base from V and 8 bases from J; bases unmatched to any gene: 6. The CDR3 consists of 14 residues. Germline V CDR1 and CDR2: SGHRS, YFSETQ. CDR3 sequence: CASSLTQGAGEAFF. CDR3 in DNA: TGCGCCAGCAGCTTGACACAGGGGGCTGGAGAAGCTTTCTTT.

This clonotype was detected a few times. The V gene is TRBV12-3 or TRBV12-4, the J gene TRBJ1-4; 7 bases map to TRBD1. V trimming: 0 bases; J trimming: 8 bases; junction bases outside the gene matches: 6. This CDR3 is built from 15 residues. The CDR3 sequence is CASSLAGTAGEKLFF. CDR3 in DNA: TGTGCCAGCAGTTTAGCGGGGACAGCTGGAGAAAAACTGTTTTTT.

The chain carries TRBV4-2 and TRBJ2-1; 7 bases fit TRBD1. The CDR3 sequence is 12 residues long. J gave up 15 bases and V 5 bases, and 10 bases lay outside the gene matches. Germline lookup yields CDR1 LGHNA and CDR2 YNFKEQ. The CDR3 loop reads CASSRDRDQRFF. For the CDR3, the DNA is TGTGCCAGCAGCAGAGACAGGGACCAGCGGTTCTTC.

The CDR3 DNA sequence: TGTGCCAGCAGTTACGGCCCCTTCGGCGAGCAGTACGTC. This sequence encodes CASSYGPFGEQYV. V gene TRBV6-5 combines with J gene TRBJ2-7; D gene unclear. Deletions cut 2 bases from V and 6 bases from J, with 11 bases between. CDR3 size: 13 residues. Germline CDR1 and CDR2: MNHEY and SVGAGI.

The chain has TRBV9 and TRBJ2-1, with D maybe TRBD2 (6 bases). V lost 3 bases and J lost 7, with 14 bases in between. The CDR3 is made up of 14 amino acids. Per the germline V gene, CDR1 is SGDLS and CDR2 is YYNGEE. The CDR3 region is CASSAAASANEQFF. CDR3 sequence (DNA): TGTGCCAGCAGCGCCGCGGCTAGCGCAAATGAGCAGTTCTTC. The full variable domain, completed using reference TRBV9 and TRBJ2-1, is DSGVTQTPKHLITATGQRVTLRCSPRSGDLSVYWYQQSLDQGLQFLIQYYNGEERAKGNILERFSAQQFPDLHSELNLSSLELGDSALYFCASSAAASANEQFFGPGTRLTVL.

This chain uses TRBV28 with TRBJ2-3; D is unresolved. V was cut by 3 bases and J by 2 bases, with 15 bases left in between. Germline assignment: CDR1 MDHEN and CDR2 SYDVKM. This CDR3 is built from 16 residues. The DNA for the CDR3 is TGTGCCAGCAGTTTTTCGACCCGCTCGTTCACAGATACGCAGTATTTT. Translation: CASSFSTRSFTDTQYF.

The CDR3 coding sequence is TGTGCCAGCAGTTTTCAAGGGGTCCGTTCACCCCTCCACTTT. Translation: CASSFQGVRSPLHF. The rearrangement links TRBV12-3 or TRBV12-4 to TRBJ1-6; possible D gene TRBD1, 5 bases. Trimming took off 3 bases at V and 9 bases at J, with 12 bases between the two ends. This CDR3 has 14 residues.

The chain uses TRBV7-8 and TRBJ1-4; D unclear. The V gene's germline CDR1 is SGHVS and CDR2 FQNEAQ. The CDR3 has 16 amino acids. Trimming shortened V by 1 base and J by 2 bases, and 11 bases separated the two germline ends. The chain's CDR3 is CASSLGNRITNEKLFF. DNA of the CDR3: TGTGCCAGCAGCTTAGGGAACCGCATCACTAATGAAAAACTGTTTTTT.

There are a few counts of this clonotype. V usage is TRBV29-1 and J usage is TRBJ2-1; 7 bases fit TRBD1. J was trimmed by 4 bases and V by 6 bases; bases with no gene match: 9. The length of the CDR3 is 14 residues. Per the germline V gene, CDR1 is SQVTM and CDR2 is ANQGSEA. This CDR3 reads CSVAAGGQYNEQFF. CDR3 sequence (DNA): TGCAGCGTAGCAGCAGGGGGTCAGTACAATGAGCAGTTCTTC.

The CDR3 DNA is TGTGCCAGCAGTGAAAGGAGGTTGGGGGAAAAACTGTTTTTT. Its protein is CASSERRLGEKLFF. V is TRBV2 and J is TRBJ1-4; no clear D gene. CDR3 size: 14 residues. Looked up from germline, CDR1 is SNHLY and CDR2 is FYNNEI. Trimming shortened V by 2 bases and J by 8 bases, and 12 bases separated the two germline ends. Drawing the rest from reference TRBV2 and TRBJ1-4, the complete variable domain is EPEVTQTPSHQVTQMGQEVILRCVPISNHLYFYWYRQILGQKVEFLVSFYNNEISEKSEIFDDQFSVERPDGSNFTLKIRSTKLEDSAMYFCASSERRLGEKLFFGSGTQLSVL.

The genes are TRBV25-1 and TRBJ2-1; D possibly corresponds to TRBD2 (6 bases). The germline gives CDR1 MGHDK, CDR2 SYGVNS. The V end was cut by 0 bases, the J end by 3 bases, with 9 bases between. CDR3 length: 15 amino acids. The CDR3 loop reads CASSEYLSGYNEQFF. The CDR3 DNA is TGTGCCAGCAGTGAATATCTTAGCGGCTACAATGAGCAGTTCTTC.

In this sample, this clonotype turned up a few times. The chain couples TRBV5-1 to TRBJ2-1, with TRBD1 as a possible D gene (6 bases). Trimming removed 4 bases from V and 5 bases from J, with 16 bases in between. This CDR3 is built from 15 residues. Germline-derived CDR1 and CDR2 are SGHRS and YFSETQ. This CDR3 is CASSPWGTTDNEQFF. The CDR3 bases are TGCGCCAGCAGCCCGTGGGGGACAACTGACAATGAGCAGTTCTTC.

The chain combines TRBV6-1 with TRBJ2-4, with no clear D. CDR3 size: 15 residues. The germline V gene has CDR1 MNHNS and CDR2 SASEGT. V lost 3 bases, J lost 0 bases, and 9 bases lay in between. CDR3 nucleotide sequence: TGTGCCAGCAGTGATCCAGGTGTAGCCAAAAACATTCAGTACTTC. As protein: CASSDPGVAKNIQYF.

The V call is TRBV12-3 or TRBV12-4, the J call TRBJ2-5, with 9 bases fitting TRBD2. The CDR3 covers 15 residues. After removal of 3 bases from V and 5 bases from J, the junction contained 7 bases not matched to a gene. The chain's CDR3 is CASSFNLAGRETQYF. The CDR3 DNA follows: TGTGCCAGCAGTTTTAACCTAGCGGGAAGGGAGACCCAGTACTTC.

This clonotype was picked up a small number of times. The chain links TRBV28 to TRBJ2-5; D gene ambiguous. CDR3 length: 14 amino acids. Germline values: CDR1 MDHEN, CDR2 SYDVKM. With 8 bases removed from V and 4 bases from J, the gap between germline ends came to 17 bases. The CDR3 sequence is CASSLHQNRETQYF. The CDR3 DNA reads TGTGCCAGCTCACTTCACCAGAATCGAGAGACCCAGTACTTC.

This clonotype showed up just a few times. The chain uses TRBV7-2 and TRBJ1-4; possibly TRBD1 for D (6 bases). The germline V gene encodes CDR1 SGHTA and CDR2 FQGNSA. The V end was cut by 4 bases, the J end by 7 bases, with 16 bases between. The CDR3 is made up of 15 amino acids. CDR3 DNA sequence: TGTGCCAGCAGCTATACAGGGTGGGAGTTTGAAAAACTGTTTTTT. As protein: CASSYTGWEFEKLFF.

This clonotype showed up just a few times. V usage is TRBV12-3 or TRBV12-4 and J usage is TRBJ2-1; the match to TRBD2 covers 11 bases. The CDR3 consists of 15 residues. The ends lost 7 bases at V and 9 bases at J; junction bases unmatched: 11. CDR3: CASTVVAGGQGEQFF. DNA of the CDR3: TGTGCCAGCACCGTCGTAGCGGGAGGGCAGGGTGAGCAGTTCTTC.

This rearrangement joins TRBV10-3 to TRBJ2-3; D unclear. V was clipped by 4 bases and J by 2 bases, with 7 bases between them. The CDR3 consists of 13 residues. Germline CDR1 ENHRY, CDR2 SYGVKD. The CDR3 bases are TGTGCCATCAGTGTTTCGGCCACAGATACGCAGTATTTT. Amino acids: CAISVSATDTQYF.

This clonotype has a handful of counts. The V call is TRBV12-3 or TRBV12-4, the J call TRBJ1-1, with TRBD1 matching over 7 bases. The V segment lost 7 bases and the J segment 4 bases; nucleotides outside the gene matches: 6. CDR3 size: 13 residues. CDR3 sequence: CASNDRAGTEAFF. The CDR3 DNA reads TGTGCCAGCAATGACAGGGCTGGCACTGAAGCTTTCTTT.

The genes are TRBV28 and TRBJ2-3, with D perhaps matching TRBD1 (5 bases). Trimming took 7 bases from V and 1 from J, leaving 15 bases between them. From germline, CDR1 is MDHEN and CDR2 SYDVKM. The CDR3 covers 15 residues. CDR3 sequence (DNA): TGTGCCAGCAACCCAACAGGAGAGGGCACAGATACGCAGTATTTT. The encoded protein is CASNPTGEGTDTQYF.

This clonotype was observed a handful of times. The chain recombines TRBV12-3 or TRBV12-4 with TRBJ1-4, with a possible D match to TRBD1 (5 bases). Trimming pared 7 bases from V and 7 bases from J, leaving 16 bases between. CDR3 length: 14 amino acids. For the CDR3, the DNA is TGTGCCAGCACCAACCTCGGACATCCTGAAAAACTGTTTTTT. Its translation is CASTNLGHPEKLFF.

The chain recombines TRBV18 with TRBJ2-1; 10 bases agree with TRBD2. This CDR3 is built from 15 residues. The V and J ends lost 3 bases and 12 bases, in that order; junction bases with no gene match: 11. CDR1 and CDR2 (germline): KGHSH, LQKENI. CDR3 nucleotide sequence: TGTGCCAGCTCACCGGCTAGCGGGGGAAGTCGCGGGCAGTTCTTC. This translates into CASSPASGGSRGQFF.

This clonotype was picked up a small number of times. This chain uses TRBV12-3 or TRBV12-4 with TRBJ1-2; D remains ambiguous. V lost 2 bases and J 4 bases, leaving 11 bases between the germline ends. CDR3 length: 14 residues. In nucleotides, the CDR3 is TGTGCCAGCAGTTTACGCTTGGGTGGCTATGGCTACACCTTC. Its translation is CASSLRLGGYGYTF.